This passage covers 27 T cell receptor beta chains from one sample sequenced in a study of OX40 agonist ivuxolimab in advanced cancers. TCRdb's table, derived via immunoSEQ multiplex PCR, lists solely in-frame clones and lacks some. The table includes 65,000 to 95,000 clones, approximately 80% detected once. The material was CD4+ or CD8+ T cells sorted from blood, obtained in a trial of the OX40 agonist ivuxolimab. These receptor sequences come from an adult with an advanced solid tumor such as melanoma, head and neck, liver or kidney cancer.

This chain links TRBV7-2 with TRBJ2-7, with TRBD1 matching 8 bases. This CDR3 comprises 16 residues. Germline V gives CDR1 SGHTA, CDR2 FQGNSA. Trimming took 0 bases from V and 2 from J; bases not matched to a gene: 6. CDR3 sequence reads: CASSLAPSGGPYEQYF. CDR3 nucleotides: TGTGCCAGCAGCTTAGCGCCGTCAGGGGGCCCCTACGAGCAGTACTTC.

The J gene is TRBJ2-1, the V gene TRBV7-8; 8 nucleotides match TRBD2. Germline-derived CDR1 and CDR2 are SGHVS and FQNEAQ. The trim removed 7 bases at V and 2 bases at J, leaving 4 bases unmatched. This CDR3 is built from 14 residues. The chain's CDR3 is CASIPGLAYNEQFF. The CDR3 DNA reads as TGTGCCAGCATTCCGGGACTAGCCTACAATGAGCAGTTCTTC.

The CDR3 DNA is TGTGCCAGCAGCTCGCAACACCAACTTGGCACAGATACGCAGTATTTT. It yields the protein CASSSQHQLGTDTQYF. This chain connects TRBV7-2 to TRBJ2-3, with D unresolved. Germline V lookup: CDR1 SGHTA, CDR2 FQGNSA. V gave up 4 bases and J gave up 1 base, with 15 bases separating them. The CDR3 spans 16 residues.

This chain links TRBV28 with TRBJ1-2, with 10 bases identical to TRBD1. CDR3 length equals 15 residues. V lost 6 bases and J lost 3; bases outside the gene matches: 7. Germline V CDR1 and CDR2: MDHEN, SYDVKM. The CDR3 protein is CASRPSGTGDYGYTF. The CDR3 nucleotides read TGTGCCAGCAGACCTTCCGGGACAGGGGACTATGGCTACACCTTC.

The chain is built from TRBV5-1 and TRBJ1-1; D may be TRBD1 (5 bases). V was shortened by 4 bases and J by 7 bases, with 17 bases between the two germline ends. From germline, CDR1 is SGHRS and CDR2 YFSETQ. This CDR3 comprises 14 residues. The CDR3 spells CASSPAAGDGEAFF. DNA for the CDR3: TGCGCCAGCAGCCCAGCGGCGGGGGATGGTGAAGCTTTCTTT.

The chain has TRBV4-1 and TRBJ2-2; 8 bases match TRBD1. CDR1 and CDR2 (germline): MGHRA, YSYEKL. V lost 4 bases, J lost 2 bases, and 3 bases stayed unmatched. The CDR3 covers 15 residues. The CDR3 spells CASSRGQANTGELFF. CDR3 DNA sequence: TGCGCCAGCAGCCGGGGACAGGCCAACACCGGGGAGCTGTTTTTT.

This chain's CDR3 is CASSRGTKPSTDTQYF. The CDR3 DNA reads as TGTGCCAGCAGCCGGGGGACAAAACCTAGCACAGATACGCAGTATTTT. The chain carries TRBV21-1 and TRBJ2-3. TRBV21-1 is recorded as a pseudogene. CDR3 length equals 16 residues.

V and J are TRBV25-1 and TRBJ1-4; D is possibly TRBD1 (6 bases). The CDR3 has 16 residues. Per the germline V gene, CDR1 is MGHDK and CDR2 is SYGVNS. Deletions cut 3 bases from V and 7 bases from J, with 18 bases between. CDR3 residues: CASSDYALRGFEKLFF. DNA for the CDR3: TGTGCCAGCAGTGACTACGCCCTTAGGGGGTTTGAAAAACTGTTTTTT.

This clone occurred a few times. This chain uses TRBV27 with TRBJ1-6; the D gene is possibly TRBD1 (5 bases). Trimming took 1 base from V and 4 from J, leaving 8 bases between them. Germline V gene sequence: CDR1 MNHEY, CDR2 SMNVEV (reference sequence). The CDR3 totals 15 residues. CDR3 DNA: TGTGCCAGCAGTTTATATGGGGGTTATAATTCACCCCTCCACTTT. Protein sequence: CASSLYGGYNSPLHF.

The chain combines TRBV6-5 with TRBJ1-3; D remains unclear. Germline assignment: CDR1 MNHEY and CDR2 SVGAGI. The CDR3 sequence is 14 residues long. The V end lost 8 bases, the J end lost 0 bases, and 11 bases lay between the germline ends. Written as DNA, the CDR3 is TGTGCCAGCTTAGGCACAGCCTCTGGAAACACCATATATTTT. This codes for CASLGTASGNTIYF.

A remark on this clone: Additional DNA sequences in this sample encode the identical CDR3. The chain joins TRBV7-2 to TRBJ2-5; no firm D call. The CDR3 runs to 12 residues. In germline, CDR1 is SGHTA, CDR2 FQGNSA. Trimming shortened V by 1 base and J by 5 bases, and 5 bases separated the two germline ends. This CDR3 is CASSLDTETQYF. The CDR3 bases are TGTGCCAGCAGCTTAGATACGGAGACCCAGTACTTC.

V is TRBV7-6 and J is TRBJ2-1; tentative D call: TRBD1 (6 bases). The length of the CDR3 is 14 residues. Germline V gives CDR1 SGHVS, CDR2 FNYEAQ. Trimming shortened V by 2 bases and J by 4 bases, and 9 bases separated the two germline ends. Here the CDR3 reads CASSLLGQYNEQFF. DNA of the CDR3: TGTGCCAGCAGCTTACTAGGACAGTACAATGAGCAGTTCTTC.

The rearrangement uses TRBV5-1 and TRBJ1-4; the D is unclear. The V gene lost 4 bases and the J gene lost 5 bases, with 12 bases spanning the gap. Germline V gives CDR1 SGHRS, CDR2 YFSETQ. The CDR3 loop spans 14 amino acids. For the CDR3, the DNA is TGCGCCAGCAGCCTGAACGGACGGAATGAAAAACTGTTTTTT. Protein: CASSLNGRNEKLFF.

The V and J genes are TRBV11-1 and TRBJ2-7, with unresolved D. Trimming shortened V by 6 bases and J by 0 bases, and 12 bases separated the two germline ends. Per the germline V gene, CDR1 is SGHAT and CDR2 is FQDESV (reference sequence). This CDR3 is built from 14 residues. As DNA, the CDR3 is TGTGCCAGCAGTCAAGCCTGGTCCTCCTACGAGCAGTACTTC. It codes for CASSQAWSSYEQYF.

V is TRBV18 and J is TRBJ2-3; TRBD2 agrees at 9 bases. The length of the CDR3 is 17 residues. Germline V gene data show CDR1 as KGHSH and CDR2 as LQKENI. V lost 0 bases and J lost 8; bases outside the gene matches: 12. The CDR3: CASSPPSLAGLVGTQYF. The CDR3 bases are TGTGCCAGCTCACCACCGAGTCTAGCGGGATTGGTTGGTACGCAGTATTTT.

The chain recombines TRBV10-3 with TRBJ1-2; 7 bases agree with TRBD1. CDR1 is ENHRY and CDR2 is SYGVKD in the germline V gene. This CDR3 has 15 residues. V lost 4 bases to trimming and J lost 7 bases; unmatched junction nucleotides: 12. The DNA of the CDR3 is TGTGCCATCAGTGTGGGGACAGCCGGTTCGTCTGGCTACACCTTC. Translating it yields CAISVGTAGSSGYTF.

This chain connects TRBV19 to TRBJ1-5; D is unresolved. V was clipped by 3 bases and J by 3 bases, with 9 bases between them. Germline CDR1 and CDR2: LNHDA and SQIVND (reference sequence). The CDR3 is 14 amino acids. This CDR3 reads CASSITVDNQPQHF. CDR3 in DNA: TGTGCCAGTAGTATCACAGTAGACAATCAGCCCCAGCATTTT. The variable domain in full, with the rest retrieved from reference TRBV19 and TRBJ1-5, is DGGITQSPKYLFRKEGQNVTLSCEQNLNHDAMYWYRQDPGQGLRLIYYSQIVNDFQKGDIAEGYSVSREKKESFPLTVTSAQKNPTAFYLCASSITVDNQPQHFGDGTRLSIL.

The V call is TRBV5-1, the J call TRBJ2-5, with D tentatively TRBD1 (6 bases). V was cut by 0 bases and J by 4 bases, with 13 bases left in between. CDR3 length: 15 amino acids. Germline V lookup: CDR1 SGHRS, CDR2 YFSETQ. The CDR3 DNA sequence: TGCGCCAGCAGCTTGGAAGACAGGTATCTAGAGACCCAGTACTTC. Residues: CASSLEDRYLETQYF.

J is TRBJ2-7 and V is TRBV28; D call uncertain. The germline V gene encodes CDR1 MDHEN and CDR2 SYDVKM. The CDR3 spans 11 residues. Deletions cut 6 bases from V and 6 bases from J, with 9 bases between. Here the CDR3 reads CASSSRREQYF. Here the CDR3 DNA reads TGTGCCAGCAGCAGTCGACGCGAGCAGTACTTC.

V usage is TRBV7-2 and J usage is TRBJ2-5; D is ambiguous. The length of the CDR3 is 13 residues. From germline, CDR1 is SGHTA and CDR2 FQGNSA. The V end was cut by 3 bases, the J end by 2 bases, with 7 bases between. The CDR3 sequence is CASSFDQQETQYF. DNA for the CDR3: TGTGCCAGCAGCTTTGACCAGCAAGAGACCCAGTACTTC.

V usage is TRBV28 and J usage is TRBJ1-4, with TRBD1 as a possible D gene (5 bases). This CDR3 has 16 residues. Trimming removed 7 bases from V and 0 bases from J, with 15 bases in between. Germline assignment: CDR1 MDHEN and CDR2 SYDVKM. The CDR3 protein is CASTLGGFATNEKLFF. The CDR3 DNA follows: TGTGCCAGCACCCTCGGGGGGTTCGCAACTAATGAAAAACTGTTTTTT. Full variable domain (outside the CDR3, taken from reference TRBV28 and TRBJ1-4): DVKVTQSSRYLVKRTGEKVFLECVQDMDHENMFWYRQDPGLGLRLIYFSYDVKMKEKGDIPEGYSVSREKKERFSLILESASTNQTSMYLCASTLGGFATNEKLFFGSGTQLSVL.

The chain uses TRBV7-9 and TRBJ1-1; 7 bases map to TRBD1. The J segment lost 1 base and the V segment lost 5 bases, leaving 10 bases of the junction unmatched. The CDR3 is 16 amino acids. From germline, CDR1 is SEHNR and CDR2 FQNEAQ (reference sequence). Here the CDR3 reads CASSPTTGAWNTEAFF. DNA of the CDR3: TGTGCCAGCAGCCCGACAACAGGGGCCTGGAACACTGAAGCTTTCTTT.

CDR3 DNA: TGTGCCAGCAGTGAATCAGCGGGAGATAGGGGGGATGAGCAGTTCTTC. As protein: CASSESAGDRGDEQFF. V is TRBV6-1 and J is TRBJ2-1; 8 positions match TRBD2. J lost 8 bases, V lost 2 bases, and 11 bases had no gene match. There are 16 residues in the CDR3. CDR1 MNHNS and CDR2 SASEGT come from the germline V gene.

CDR3 sequence: CASSSTGTRGIDTQYF. The CDR3 nucleotides read TGTGCCAGCAGCTCCACCGGGACTAGGGGCATAGATACGCAGTATTTT. This chain joins TRBV9 and TRBJ2-3; 8 nucleotides match TRBD2. Germline CDR1 reads SGDLS; CDR2 reads YYNGEE. The J segment lost 5 bases and the V segment lost 4 bases, leaving 12 bases of the junction unmatched. The CDR3 has 16 residues.

This chain links TRBV11-2 with TRBJ2-7; TRBD2 matches 11 bases. Germline V gene data show CDR1 as SGHAT and CDR2 as FQNNGV. Trimming took 7 bases from V and 7 from J; bases not matched to a gene: 18. This CDR3 has 17 amino acids. Written as DNA, the CDR3 is TGTGCCAGCACCGCCAGCGGGACTAGCGGTACCTACCAGGAGCAGTACTTC. It encodes CASTASGTSGTYQEQYF.

As DNA, the CDR3 is TGTGCAAGTCGCGGAGACCACCGGGACAGATACAATGAGCAGCAGTTCTTC. As protein: CASRGDHRDRYNEQQFF. The chain employs TRBV12-2 and TRBJ2-1; TRBD1 is the table's D call and was not checked against the DNA. TRBV12-2 is designated a pseudogene. The CDR3 is 17 amino acids.

This sequence joins TRBV5-1 and TRBJ2-6, with a weak D call TRBD1 (6 bases). The CDR3 is 16 residues long. The germline CDR1 and CDR2 sequences are SGHRS and YFSETQ. Trimming cost V 4 bases and J 2 bases, with 13 bases left between them. CDR3 region: CASSPGTQAGANVLTF. CDR3 sequence (DNA): TGCGCCAGCAGCCCGGGGACACAGGCTGGGGCCAACGTCCTGACTTTC.